This entry is about one T cell receptor beta chain. Its antigen target is currently unknown. No base qualities exist here, and no much larger clone lies one base off it. These data belong to a study of post-analysis software for immune sequencing data (dated by TCRdb to about 2015). Looking at the study overall: Disease courses on record covered relapsing-remitting, secondary progressive and progressive-relapsing multiple sclerosis, though some patients had no subtype annotation. A subset of samples was prepared in parallel using single-end sample barcoding, then pooled and co-amplified after Illumina adapter ligation. Patient repertoires were compared against ten to twelve previously published healthy control repertoires from donors aged roughly 6 to 25 years. The full study reports these points: Direct clustering with F measure showed strong co-clustering of samples prepared in the same batch, prompting a batch-effect correction. The multiple sclerosis patient group was slightly younger than the control group. Compared with controls, multiple sclerosis patients had significantly lower normalized Chao1 diversity, a finding suggesting substantial peripheral T-cell clonal expansion. Significantly higher frequencies in patients than in controls were found for about five TRBV segments, including TRBV5-6, TRBV5-1 and TRBV20-1.

The library was produced with PCR. The instrument given in TCRdb is Illumina HiSeq 2500. Unique molecular identifiers were incorporated into TCR beta cDNA libraries to reduce PCR and sequencing biases. Some 500,000 cDNA molecules were obtained for every 1 to 10 million input T cells, so each molecule roughly corresponded to one T cell. The patient libraries were prepared and sequenced with the same protocol used for the earlier healthy control dataset. Samples belonging to the same batch were prepared together, multiplexed and sequenced on a shared HiSeq lane. As for the authors' bioinformatics: Raw barcoded reads were processed with MIGEC, discarding single-read molecular identifier groups before consensus assembly and CDR3 extraction. Clonotype tables were post-analysed with VDJtools, and diversity was normalized by down-sampling all datasets to the smallest sample size. Repertoire overlap clustering matched CDR3 amino acid but not nucleotide sequences to correct batch-related cross-sample contamination. Clones were called with MiXCR by TCRdb after fastp trimmed the public reads at Q25, and only in-frame beta chains were retained. Rows with one shared CDR3 protein collapse into an entry with the most common genes and DNA. The V and J calls, along with clone size, are taken from TCRdb and not from the paper's own processing. The sample data list under 200,000 distinct CDR3 sequences, and roughly 30% of these were observed just once. Together, the top ten hold 3% to 3.5% of the sample.

From the cysteine through the phenylalanine, the CDR3 covers 15 amino acids. Only the CDR3 portion is preserved as DNA: 45 bases, with reading frame beginning at the first base. From the germline V gene, CDR1 is SNHLY and CDR2 is FYNNEI. At the junction V is shortened by 6 bases and J by 9 bases, with 21 bases in between. TCR beta repertoires were profiled from peripheral blood of roughly 13 young patients with multiple sclerosis to demonstrate the VDJtools post-analysis software. The multiple sclerosis patients were children and adolescents between about 6 and 16 years of age. This receptor chain uses TRBV2 and TRBJ1-5; a tentative D call is TRBD1 (5 bases match). The sequence was obtained from a girl younger than 18 with multiple sclerosis. Sample: blood. The bases are TGTGCCAGCAGGACTGGGGACCCACCTTGGGGGCCCCAGCATTTT. Translated, it reads CASRTGDPPWGPQHF.